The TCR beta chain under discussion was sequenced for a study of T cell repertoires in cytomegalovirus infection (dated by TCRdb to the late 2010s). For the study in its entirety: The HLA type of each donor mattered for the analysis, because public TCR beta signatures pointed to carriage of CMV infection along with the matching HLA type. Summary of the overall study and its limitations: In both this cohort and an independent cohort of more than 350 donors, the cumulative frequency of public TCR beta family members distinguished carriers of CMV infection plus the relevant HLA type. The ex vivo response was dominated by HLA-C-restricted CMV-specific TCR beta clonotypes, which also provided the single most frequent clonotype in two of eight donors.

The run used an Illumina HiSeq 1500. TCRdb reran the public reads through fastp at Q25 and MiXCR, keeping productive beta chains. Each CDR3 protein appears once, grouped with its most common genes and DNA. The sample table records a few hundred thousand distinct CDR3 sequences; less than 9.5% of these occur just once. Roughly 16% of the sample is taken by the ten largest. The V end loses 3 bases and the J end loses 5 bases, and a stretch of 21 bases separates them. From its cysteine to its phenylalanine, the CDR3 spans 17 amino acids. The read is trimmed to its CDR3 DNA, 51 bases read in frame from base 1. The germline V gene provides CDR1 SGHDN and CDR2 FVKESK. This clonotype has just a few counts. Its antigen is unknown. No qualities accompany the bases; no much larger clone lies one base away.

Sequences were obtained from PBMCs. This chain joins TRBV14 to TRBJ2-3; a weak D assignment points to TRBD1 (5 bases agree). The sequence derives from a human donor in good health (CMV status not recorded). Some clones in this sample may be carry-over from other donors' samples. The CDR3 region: CASSHSTELIWGDTQYF. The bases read TGTGCCAGCAGCCATTCGACAGAGCTCATCTGGGGAGATACGCAGTATTTT.